This T cell receptor beta chain was profiled in a study of cytomegalovirus exposure and HLA in healthy donors. Overall study findings and caveats: Associated with HLA alleles at 0.05 false discovery rate in a later analysis were 16,951 TCR beta sequences. An ancestry cluster, one associated with Asian ancestry, reportedly showed fewer N-insertions than the approximately 670-donor mean in a later analysis. Three CMV-associated chains proved CMV antigen-specific in vitro.

On this clone: Its antigen is currently unknown.

60 Vbeta and 13 Jbeta primers were used in PCR. Produced via immunoSEQ multiplex PCR; TCRdb's table is partial and in-frame only. The sample table sets out almost 40,000 clones. Germline lookup yields CDR1 LGHNA and CDR2 YNFKEQ. V gave up 4 bases and J gave up 0 bases, with 7 bases separating them. The CDR3 loop spans 13 amino acids. The source is a young woman in good health and CMV-seropositive. The chain is built from TRBV4-2 and TRBJ2-7, with a tentative D call TRBD1 (6 bases). The sequencing input was PBMCs. The CDR3 coding sequence is TGTGCCAGCAGCCCACAGGGCTCCTACGAGCAGTACTTC. It translates to CASSPQGSYEQYF.